This T cell receptor beta chain derives from a study of response to subunit inactivated influenza vaccine. TCRdb itself ran the RT-PCR reads through MiXCR, one entry per CDR3 protein. The table records approximately 500,000 distinct CDR3 sequences, approximately 20% of them present only once. The CDR3 loop spans 16 amino acids. The V and J ends lost 0 bases and 0 bases, in that order; junction bases with no gene match: 5. CDR1 SGHRS and CDR2 YFSETQ come from the germline V gene. This same sample was also taken into another study, of T cells expressing NK-cell markers. From that paper: UMI-tagged 5'RACE template switching yielded the TCR beta cDNA. Sequencing covered eight donors, seven HCMV-seropositive and one seronegative. In 5 to 7 donors, dominant NKG2C+ clonotypes were roughly 1.0-8% of CD8+ T cells. These clonotypes additionally ranked first within the CD3+CD56-NKG2C+ fraction of a handful of donors.

This receptor was obtained from a man over 45 who received an inactivated influenza vaccine. The sequenced sample was CD4+ T cells sorted from PBMCs, obtained roughly 13 days after vaccination. V and J are TRBV5-1 and TRBJ2-5; TRBD1 matches at 7 bases. For the CDR3, the DNA is TGCGCCAGCAGCTTGGGGGACAGAGCATACCAAGAGACCCAGTACTTC. The encoded protein is CASSLGDRAYQETQYF.